A single sample gave rise to the 23 T cell receptor beta chains below, sequenced in a study of blood T cells in healthy people across ages. A second PCR of 7 to 11 cycles used a sample-barcoded 5' primer and a J-beta primer mix. TCRdb called the 5' RACE reads again in MiXCR, with one record for every CDR3 protein. Found here are 890,000 or so distinct CDR3 sequences, about 62% of them singletons; the top ten hold about 27%. What was sequenced was blood. All receptors come from a man under 40 in good health.

The chain is built from TRBV9 and TRBJ2-1; D not certain. The CDR3 runs to 15 residues. The ends were cut back, 0 bases at V and 0 bases at J, with 7 bases in the middle. The germline V gene has CDR1 SGDLS and CDR2 YYNGEE. The CDR3 loop reads CASSVGFSSYNEQFF. The CDR3, as DNA: TGTGCCAGCAGCGTAGGGTTTAGCTCCTACAATGAGCAGTTCTTC.

The chain recombines TRBV6-1 with TRBJ2-1; 11 nucleotides line up with TRBD2. The J call may be mistaken, given a closer DNA end match to TRBJ2-7. The CDR3 totals 15 residues. Germline V gene lookup returns CDR1 MNHNS and CDR2 SASEGT. This chain's CDR3 is CASSTSGGLLYEQYF. DNA of the CDR3: TGTGCCAGCAGTACTAGCGGGGGCCTACTCTACGAGCAGTACTTC.

V is TRBV10-3 and J is TRBJ1-4; TRBD1 aligns across 10 bases. Germline V lookup: CDR1 ENHRY, CDR2 SYGVKD. The length of the CDR3 is 15 residues. With 4 bases clipped from V and 8 bases from J, the junction kept 7 bases outside the gene matches. In DNA form, the CDR3 reads TGTGCCATCAGTGGGGAGACAGGGGGCAAGGAAAAACTGTTTTTT. This sequence encodes CAISGETGGKEKLFF.

The table lists this clonotype with a few counts. The rearrangement joins TRBV12-3 or TRBV12-4 to TRBJ2-6; 9 nucleotides line up with TRBD1. V trimming: 6 bases; J trimming: 3 bases; junction bases outside the gene matches: 9. CDR3 length: 17 amino acids. This CDR3 reads CASRSGTGSRGANVLTF. The CDR3 DNA reads TGTGCCAGCAGGTCCGGGACAGGGTCTCGTGGGGCCAACGTCCTGACTTTC.

This clonotype was recorded a few times. This chain links TRBV4-3 with TRBJ1-2; TRBD1 might be the D (5 bases). CDR1 is LGHNA, CDR2 YSLEER, per germline. The CDR3 is 14 residues long. V dropped 8 bases and J dropped 4 bases, with 17 bases sitting between them. CDR3 sequence (DNA): TGCGCCAGCCAGCCAAGAGACAGAGCCTATGGCTACACCTTC. It translates to CASQPRDRAYGYTF.

In its sample, this clonotype was seen a few times. This chain joins TRBV7-2 and TRBJ2-3; no firm D call. Germline lookup yields CDR1 SGHTA and CDR2 FQGNSA. V lost 0 bases to trimming and J lost 0 bases, with 7 bases between them. The length of the CDR3 is 15 residues. The chain's CDR3 is CASSLALASTDTQYF. The CDR3 DNA follows: TGTGCCAGCAGCTTAGCGTTGGCTAGCACAGATACGCAGTATTTT.

Points on this clonotype: At one of its ends the junction is not consistent with the germline gene, which may arise from a read error. In nucleotides, the CDR3 is TGTGCCAACAGCTTTCAAGCGGGGGGGCCCCATGAGCAGTTCTTC. It translates to CANSFQAGGPHEQFF. The chain carries TRBV7-2 and TRBJ2-1; 10 bases agree with TRBD2. Germline V gene data show CDR1 as SGHTA and CDR2 as FQGNSA. The CDR3 runs 15 residues.

This clonotype was detected ten times or more. The chain combines TRBV6-1 with TRBJ2-2, with TRBD2 as a possible D gene (5 bases). Germline V gene data show CDR1 as MNHNS and CDR2 as SASEGT. V was pared by 5 bases and J by 4 bases, with 11 bases between. This CDR3 comprises 14 residues. CDR3 protein: CASSPAGGTGELFF. As DNA, the CDR3 is TGTGCCAGCAGTCCAGCCGGAGGCACCGGGGAGCTGTTTTTT.

This clonotype was detected a few times. The rearrangement links TRBV6-5 to TRBJ1-2; TRBD1 matches at 9 bases. Trimming took 4 bases from V and 4 from J; bases not matched to a gene: 7. The CDR3 is made up of 15 amino acids. Looked up from germline, CDR1 is MNHEY and CDR2 is SVGAGI. CDR3 nucleotides: TGTGCCAGCAGTTCCCCGGGACAGGGCGCCTATGGCTACACCTTC. Translated, it gives CASSSPGQGAYGYTF.

The CDR3 sequence: CASSLDRGVKEKLFF. The CDR3 region has the DNA TGTGCCAGCAGTTTGGACAGGGGGGTAAAGGAAAAACTGTTTTTT. V usage is TRBV28 and J usage is TRBJ1-4, with TRBD1 identical over 10 bases. The CDR3 is 15 residues long. From germline, CDR1 is MDHEN and CDR2 SYDVKM. The V and J ends lost 3 bases and 8 bases, in that order; junction bases with no gene match: 6.

The chain uses TRBV6-6 and TRBJ1-6; D is unclear. Trimming shortened V by 2 bases and J by 7 bases, and 6 bases separated the two germline ends. Looked up from germline, CDR1 is MNHNY and CDR2 is SVGAGI (reference sequence). CDR3 length: 13 amino acids. The CDR3 region has the DNA TGTGCCAGCAGTTACGTATCCAATTCACCCCTCCACTTT. Encoded protein: CASSYVSNSPLHF.

The chain couples TRBV7-2 to TRBJ2-7; 7 positions match TRBD1. The V gene's germline CDR1 is SGHTA and CDR2 FQGNSA. The trim removed 1 base at V and 2 bases at J, leaving 11 bases unmatched. The CDR3 extends over 17 amino acids. For the CDR3, the DNA is TGTGCCAGCAGCTTAGATGTAATGGACAGGCTTACCTACGAGCAGTACTTC. It codes for CASSLDVMDRLTYEQYF. The variable domain in full, with the rest retrieved from reference TRBV7-2 and TRBJ2-7, is GAGVSQSPSNKVTEKGKDVELRCDPISGHTALYWYRQSLGQGLEFLIYFQGNSAPDKSGLPSDRFSAERTGGSVSTLTIQRTQQEDSAVYLCASSLDVMDRLTYEQYFGPGTRLTVT.

The CDR3 here is CASSFASGGDPYNEQFF. The CDR3 DNA is TGTGCCAGCAGTTTTGCTAGCGGGGGAGATCCCTACAATGAGCAGTTCTTC. The V gene is TRBV6-5, the J gene TRBJ2-1, with 10 nucleotides matching TRBD2. This CDR3 is 17 amino acids long. The germline V gene encodes CDR1 MNHEY and CDR2 SVGAGI. J lost 2 bases, V lost 4 bases, and 8 bases had no gene match.

This chain joins TRBV2 and TRBJ1-2, with a weak D call TRBD1 (5 bases). Trimming stripped 0 bases from V and 4 bases from J, with 12 bases between. Germline V gene data show CDR1 as SNHLY and CDR2 as FYNNEI. This CDR3 contains 15 residues. CDR3 in amino acids: CASSEAGSGGYGYTF. CDR3 nucleotide sequence: TGTGCCAGCAGTGAAGCGGGGTCGGGGGGCTATGGCTACACCTTC.

J is TRBJ2-1 and V is TRBV5-5, with D maybe TRBD1 (6 bases). Germline CDR1 and CDR2: SGHKS and YYEKEE (reference sequence). This CDR3 has 15 residues. Trimming took off 5 bases at V and 1 base at J, with 13 bases between the two ends. CDR3 in amino acids: CASRATGQSYNEQFF. The CDR3 bases are TGTGCCAGCAGAGCAACGGGACAATCCTACAATGAGCAGTTCTTC.

This clonotype was picked up a small number of times. The DNA of the CDR3 is TGTGCCAGCAGTAGGAGGGGCGATACGCAGTATTTT. It codes for CASSRRGDTQYF. The chain employs TRBV6-5 and TRBJ2-3; D perhaps matches TRBD2 (6 bases). CDR1 MNHEY and CDR2 SVGAGI come from the germline V gene. The germline V and J ends were trimmed by 5 bases and 6 bases, with 9 bases remaining between them. The CDR3 length is 12 residues.

The chain joins TRBV7-2 to TRBJ2-5; no definite D call. The germline gives CDR1 SGHTA, CDR2 FQGNSA. CDR3 length equals 13 residues. Trimming cost V 6 bases and J 2 bases, with 10 bases left between them. CDR3 nucleotide sequence: TGTGCCAGCAGATTTGGGATGCAAGAGACCCAGTACTTC. This codes for CASRFGMQETQYF.

The J gene is TRBJ2-5, the V gene TRBV10-3; no clear D. V was shortened by 4 bases and J by 5 bases, with 8 bases between the two germline ends. Germline V CDR1 and CDR2: ENHRY, SYGVKD. CDR3 length: 12 residues. The CDR3 here is CAISGQRETQYF. Here the CDR3 DNA reads TGTGCCATCAGTGGCCAACGGGAGACCCAGTACTTC.

The gene calls are TRBV28 and TRBJ1-3; TRBD1 aligns across 9 bases. CDR1 is MDHEN, CDR2 SYDVKM, per germline. The CDR3 is 16 residues long. The J segment lost 4 bases and the V segment lost 5 bases, leaving 9 bases of the junction unmatched. CDR3 nucleotide sequence: TGTGCCAGCAGTGTACTGGGACAGGGAGTAGGAAACACCATATATTTT. Translated: CASSVLGQGVGNTIYF. The variable domain in full, with the rest retrieved from reference TRBV28 and TRBJ1-3, is DVKVTQSSRYLVKRTGEKVFLECVQDMDHENMFWYRQDPGLGLRLIYFSYDVKMKEKGDIPEGYSVSREKKERFSLILESASTNQTSMYLCASSVLGQGVGNTIYFGEGSWLTVV.

This clonotype was seen more than once but under ten times. The CDR3 DNA reads TGTGCCAGCAGCTTAGGTTGGAACGAGCAGTACTTC. Residues: CASSLGWNEQYF. The chain combines TRBV7-9 with TRBJ2-5; D not certain. The DNA matches TRBJ2-7 better at its end, which makes the J call doubtful. The CDR3 loop spans 12 amino acids. CDR1 is SEHNR, CDR2 FQNEAQ, per germline (reference sequence).

This clonotype came up a few times. The CDR3 coding sequence is TGTGCCAGCAGCTTACCCGGGGGCTCCTATGGCTACACCTTC. It is translated as CASSLPGGSYGYTF. The chain uses TRBV7-2 and TRBJ1-2; tentatively, D is TRBD1 (6 bases). Deletions cut 2 bases from V and 4 bases from J, with 11 bases between. Germline V gene data show CDR1 as SGHTA and CDR2 as FQGNSA. The CDR3 extends over 14 amino acids. Full variable domain (rest looked up from reference TRBV7-2 and TRBJ1-2): GAGVSQSPSNKVTEKGKDVELRCDPISGHTALYWYRQSLGQGLEFLIYFQGNSAPDKSGLPSDRFSAERTGGSVSTLTIQRTQQEDSAVYLCASSLPGGSYGYTFGSGTRLTVV.

The chain employs TRBV7-3 and TRBJ2-3, with D possibly being TRBD2 (5 bases). CDR1 and CDR2 from the germline V gene are SGHTA and FQGTGA. The CDR3 sequence is 13 residues long. V lost 8 bases, J lost 1 base, and 10 bases lay in between. CDR3 amino acids: CASGISGTDTQYF. The CDR3 DNA is TGTGCCAGCGGTATTAGCGGCACAGATACGCAGTATTTT.

Only a few counts were recorded for this clonotype. CDR3 DNA: TGTGCCACCAGCTTTGGGGCAGGGGCTTTGAATGAGCAGTTCTTC. Protein: CATSFGAGALNEQFF. The chain has TRBV15 and TRBJ2-1; perhaps TRBD1 as D (6 bases). CDR3 length equals 15 residues. The germline CDR1 and CDR2 sequences are LNHNV and YYDKDF (reference sequence). Deletions cut 5 bases from V and 7 bases from J, with 18 bases between.